This T cell receptor beta chain came from a study of shared T cell receptors in the human thymus (dated by TCRdb to the early 2020s). For the study in its entirety: The study examined how self-reactive, shared T-cell receptor alpha chains are generated in the human thymus.

Note on this clone: It lacks a known antigen. Base quality data are lacking; no much larger clone is found one base away.

Receptors were amplified or captured by the immunoSEQ multiplex PCR assay. TCRdb took this table from immuneACCESS and kept in-frame rearrangements with V and J called. Such tables lack part of the clones; where checked against another copy, unresolved V genes explain under half of the gap, and the rest is unexplained. The sample table shows 600,000 to 900,000 clones, and 70% to 90% are seen once. The ten top clones hold about 0.0098% of the sample. Ends trimmed: V by 2 bases, J by 1 base; bases unmatched to a gene: 2. CDR1 SGHKS and CDR2 YYEKEE were looked up in the germline V gene (reference sequence). Measured from the cysteine to the phenylalanine, the CDR3 is 16 residues long. Kept here is only the CDR3 DNA, which spans 48 bases and is read in frame from base 1. These sequences were also reported in another study, on human thymus T cells. The second study's paper adds: The donors were immunologically healthy infants in Finland who had open corrective cardiac surgery for congenital heart defects. Thymus tissue was collected as surgical resects that were removed during corrective cardiac surgery. V and J gene segment usage appeared biased in both thymic and peripheral blood repertoires. According to the related research, thymic TCR repertoires were highly overlapping among unrelated individuals. The study characterized TCR alpha and beta repertoires from eight infant thymus samples and four related peripheral blood samples. Donor ages ranged from roughly 7 to 250 days, and the cohort comprised over five male and two female infants. Thymocytes were freed from the tissue by mechanical means and kept at -70 degrees C as pellets of about 9-33 million cells. A QIAsymphony instrument was used to extract genomic DNA from the frozen cell pellets. Using the immunoSEQ multiplex PCR assay, the TCRB and TCRAD loci were amplified from a standardized quantity of quality-controlled genomic DNA. The amplicons spanned the V(D)J region and were long enough to cover the CDR3 and allow V and J genes to be identified. The amplicons were sequenced on an Illumina platform via the commercial immunoSEQ service. Corrections for primer bias and sequencing errors followed previously described methods, while TCRAD and TCRB definitions were based on the IMGT database. immunoSEQ Analyzer 3.0 and VDJTools were used for repertoire analysis, which covered basic statistics, V/J segment usage, diversity estimates, rarefaction and pairwise overlap. Diversity was estimated with Chao1, ChaoE, Efron-Thisted, Shannon and inverse Simpson indices, and also on datasets down-sampled to the smallest sample. Repertoire overlap was determined by strict matching of CDR3 nucleotide sequence, V gene and J gene, and Jaccard-based multidimensional scaling clustering was applied. On average, roughly 810,000 unique TCRB clonotypes were obtained from thymus samples, compared with approximately 84,000 from blood samples.

Sequenced material: thymocytes. The chain is assembled from TRBV5-5 and TRBJ1-6, and 8 bases in between align with TRBD1. The receptor comes from a girl less than two years old with a congenital heart defect. Donor details come from another sample of the same person, matched by shared clones. Here is the DNA: TGTGCCAGCAGCTTCCAGGGGGCTTCCTATAATTCACCCCTCCACTTT. This yields the protein CASSFQGASYNSPLHF. The entire variable domain, with the stretches around the CDR3 drawn from the reference TRBV5-5 and TRBJ1-6 proteins, is DAGVTQSPTHLIKTRGQQVTLRCSPISGHKSVSWYQQVLGQGPQFIFQYYEKEERGRGNFPDRFSARQFPNYSSELNVNALLLGDSALYLCASSFQGASYNSPLHFGNGTRLTVT.